The 9 T cell receptor beta chains given below trace back to one sample, sequenced in a study of PD-L1 blockade in urothelial cancer. The data were produced by immunoSEQ multiplex PCR, yet TCRdb's version contains in-frame clones alone and is incomplete. The data show approximately 100,000 clones, roughly nine tenths seen once. The source material was PBMCs, sampled around atezolizumab (anti-PD-L1) treatment. Every receptor here comes from a woman older than 75 with urothelial cancer.

This chain uses TRBV6-5 with TRBJ1-1; the D gene is possibly TRBD1 (5 bases). Germline V gives CDR1 MNHEY, CDR2 SVGAGI. The V gene lost 2 bases and the J gene lost 4 bases, with 14 bases spanning the gap. This CDR3 has 15 residues. CDR3 bases: TGTGCCAGCAGTTACAGCGGGAGAGGGACCACTGAAGCTTTCTTT. Its translation is CASSYSGRGTTEAFF.

This rearrangement joins TRBV7-2 to TRBJ1-2; TRBD1 matches at 7 bases. The trim removed 1 base at V and 4 bases at J, leaving 3 bases unmatched. CDR1 SGHTA and CDR2 FQGNSA come from the germline V gene. The CDR3 is 14 amino acids. The CDR3 nucleotides are TGTGCCAGCAGCTTAGGAGGGGACAGCTATGGCTACACCTTC. This encodes CASSLGGDSYGYTF.

The rearrangement uses TRBV5-1 and TRBJ2-1, with 8 bases identical to TRBD2. J lost 9 bases, V lost 0 bases, and 17 bases had no gene match. The CDR3 is 18 amino acids. Germline lookup yields CDR1 SGHRS and CDR2 YFSETQ. This CDR3 reads CASSLAGGAGVGGGEQFF. The CDR3 bases are TGCGCCAGCAGCTTGGCCGGCGGAGCGGGAGTTGGGGGAGGTGAGCAGTTCTTC.

This chain connects TRBV2 to TRBJ2-1; 14 nucleotides agree with TRBD2. Germline assignment: CDR1 SNHLY and CDR2 FYNNEI. V shed 6 bases and J 7 bases; nucleotides not matched to a gene: 2. The CDR3 runs 14 residues. CDR3 region: CASRGLAGVNEQFF. The CDR3 DNA reads as TGTGCCAGCAGGGGACTAGCGGGAGTAAATGAGCAGTTCTTC.

V is TRBV13 and J is TRBJ2-1; 9 bases are shared with TRBD1. V dropped 5 bases and J dropped 7; count of bases not matched to a gene: 12. CDR1 is PRHDT, CDR2 FYEKMQ, per germline (reference sequence). The CDR3 is 16 amino acids. The CDR3 here is CASSKEPGQGTNEQFF. The DNA for the CDR3 is TGTGCCAGCAGCAAAGAACCGGGACAGGGTACGAATGAGCAGTTCTTC.

This chain connects TRBV6-6 to TRBJ2-7, with a tentative D call TRBD2 (6 bases). The CDR3 has 12 residues. V lost 6 bases and J 6 bases, leaving 12 bases between the germline ends. The germline gives CDR1 MNHNY, CDR2 SVGAGI (reference sequence). CDR3 residues: CASSPLGGEQYF. As DNA, the CDR3 is TGTGCCAGCAGCCCACTGGGAGGCGAGCAGTACTTC.

This chain links TRBV28 with TRBJ1-4; a possible D gene is TRBD1 (6 bases). Trimming left V 2 bases short and J 10 bases short, with 14 bases between. Germline V gene data show CDR1 as MDHEN and CDR2 as SYDVKM. This CDR3 has 14 residues. The chain's CDR3 is CASSLGGPGAKLFF. CDR3 in DNA: TGTGCCAGCAGTTTAGGGGGCCCAGGGGCAAAACTGTTTTTT.

The chain couples TRBV30 to TRBJ2-2; maybe TRBD1 (5 bases). The CDR3 is made up of 16 amino acids. Trimming stripped 4 bases from V and 1 base from J, with 16 bases between. Germline loops: CDR1 GTSNPN, CDR2 SVGIG (reference sequence). The CDR3 nucleotides read TGTGCCTGGAAATCCGGGCGGACACTGAACACCGGGGAGCTGTTTTTT. It encodes CAWKSGRTLNTGELFF.

V usage is TRBV15 and J usage is TRBJ2-2, with 14 bases aligning to TRBD2. The CDR3 contains 19 residues. Germline-derived CDR1 and CDR2 are LNHNV and YYDKDF (reference sequence). J gave up 5 bases and V 0 bases, and 8 bases lay outside the gene matches. In nucleotides, the CDR3 is TGTGCCACCAGCAGAGATGGGGGACTAGCGGGAGTTCGAACCGGGGAGCTGTTTTTT. The encoded protein is CATSRDGGLAGVRTGELFF.